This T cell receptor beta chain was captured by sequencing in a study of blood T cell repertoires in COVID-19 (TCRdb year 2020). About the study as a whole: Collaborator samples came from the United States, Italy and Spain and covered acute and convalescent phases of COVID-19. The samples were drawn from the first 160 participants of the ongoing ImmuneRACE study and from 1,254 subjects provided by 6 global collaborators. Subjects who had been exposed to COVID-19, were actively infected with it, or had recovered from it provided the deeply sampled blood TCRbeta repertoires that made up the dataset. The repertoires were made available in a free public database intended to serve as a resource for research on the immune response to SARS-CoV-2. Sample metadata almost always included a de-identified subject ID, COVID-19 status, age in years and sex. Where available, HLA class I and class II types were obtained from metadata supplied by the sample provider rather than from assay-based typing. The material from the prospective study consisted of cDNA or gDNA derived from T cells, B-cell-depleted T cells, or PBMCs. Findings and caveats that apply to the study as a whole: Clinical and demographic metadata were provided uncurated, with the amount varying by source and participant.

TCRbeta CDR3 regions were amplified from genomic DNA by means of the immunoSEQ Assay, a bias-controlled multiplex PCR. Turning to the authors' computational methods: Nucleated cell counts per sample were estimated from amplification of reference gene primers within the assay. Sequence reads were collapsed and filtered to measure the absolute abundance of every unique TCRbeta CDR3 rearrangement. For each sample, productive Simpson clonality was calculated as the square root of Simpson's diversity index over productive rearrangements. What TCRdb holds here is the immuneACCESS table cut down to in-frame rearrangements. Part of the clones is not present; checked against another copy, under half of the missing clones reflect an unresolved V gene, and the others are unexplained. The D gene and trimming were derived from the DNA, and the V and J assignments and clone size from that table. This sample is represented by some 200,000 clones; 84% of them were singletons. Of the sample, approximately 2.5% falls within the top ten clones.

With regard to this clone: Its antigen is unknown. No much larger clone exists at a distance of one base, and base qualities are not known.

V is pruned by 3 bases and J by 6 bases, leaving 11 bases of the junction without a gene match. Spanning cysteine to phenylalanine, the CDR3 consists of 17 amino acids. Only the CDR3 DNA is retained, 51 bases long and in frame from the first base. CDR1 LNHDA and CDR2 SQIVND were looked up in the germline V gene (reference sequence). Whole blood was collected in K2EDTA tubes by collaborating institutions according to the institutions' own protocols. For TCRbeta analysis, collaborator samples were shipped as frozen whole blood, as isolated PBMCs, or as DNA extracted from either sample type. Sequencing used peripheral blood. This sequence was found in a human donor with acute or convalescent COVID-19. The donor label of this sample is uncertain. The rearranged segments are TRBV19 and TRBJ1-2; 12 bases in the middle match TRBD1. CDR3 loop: CASSISRDRGRKNGYTF. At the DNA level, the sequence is TGTGCCAGTAGTATCTCTCGGGACAGGGGGCGCAAAAATGGCTACACCTTC.